This TCR beta chain was identified in a study of T cell clones after liver transplantation. Produced via immunoSEQ multiplex PCR; TCRdb's table is partial and in-frame only. The sample shows 65,000 to 95,000 clones, about four fifths of them seen only once. Germline assignment: CDR1 SGDLS and CDR2 YYNGEE. The CDR3 consists of 13 residues. Trimming pared 0 bases from V and 8 bases from J, leaving 8 bases between. The material sequenced was CD4+ T cells from blood, taken before liver transplant. V is TRBV9 and J is TRBJ2-2, with unresolved D. The clonotype was recovered from a human donor who received a liver transplant. CDR3 residues: CASSVGIEGELFF. The CDR3 nucleotides are TGTGCCAGCAGCGTAGGGATTGAAGGGGAGCTGTTTTTT.